The sequence of this T cell receptor (beta chain) was determined in a study of blood T cell repertoires in COVID-19. Across the whole study: The United States, Italy and Spain supplied acute and convalescent COVID-19 samples.

CDR3 size: 13 residues. V lost 2 bases to trimming and J lost 7 bases, with 9 bases between them. Method: immunoSEQ multiplex PCR; TCRdb's copy keeps in-frame clones and lacks some. The sample carries about 160,000 clones, 80% recorded once. Assignment of participants to cohorts was predicated upon participant-reported clinical history. The clonotype was recovered from an older woman who had recovered from COVID-19. Sequenced sample: PBMCs or T cells enriched from blood (not recorded which). J is TRBJ1-5 and V is TRBV12-3 or TRBV12-4; D is possibly TRBD1 (5 bases). CDR3 bases: TGTGCCAGCAGTTTAAAAGGGGAACAGCCCCAGCATTTT. Amino acid sequence: CASSLKGEQPQHF.